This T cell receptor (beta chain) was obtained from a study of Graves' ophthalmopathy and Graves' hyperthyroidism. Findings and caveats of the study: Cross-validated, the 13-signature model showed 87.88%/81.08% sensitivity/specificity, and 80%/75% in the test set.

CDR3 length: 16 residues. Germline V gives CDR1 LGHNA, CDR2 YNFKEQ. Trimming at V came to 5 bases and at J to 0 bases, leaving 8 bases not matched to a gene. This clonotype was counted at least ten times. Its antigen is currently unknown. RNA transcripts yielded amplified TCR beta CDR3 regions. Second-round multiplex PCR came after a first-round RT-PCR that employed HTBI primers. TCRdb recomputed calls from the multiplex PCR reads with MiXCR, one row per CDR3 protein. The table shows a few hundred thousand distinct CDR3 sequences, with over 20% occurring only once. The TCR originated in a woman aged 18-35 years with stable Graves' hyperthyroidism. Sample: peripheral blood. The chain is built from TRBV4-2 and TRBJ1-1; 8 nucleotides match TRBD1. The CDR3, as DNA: TGTGCCAGCAGCTACAGGACAGGGACAATGAACACTGAAGCTTTCTTT. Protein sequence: CASSYRTGTMNTEAFF.